The 17 T cell receptor beta chains below all came from one sample that was sequenced in a study of blood T cells in healthy people across ages. Alongside a J-beta primer mix, a sample-barcoded 5' primer served in a second PCR lasting 7 to 11 cycles. TCRdb itself ran the 5' RACE reads through MiXCR, one entry per CDR3 protein. The sample lists roughly 800,000 distinct CDR3 sequences; less than 70% were seen once. Specimen: blood. The source of these receptors is a man at least 80 years old in good health.

The chain links TRBV7-2 to TRBJ2-1; the D is unclear. V shed 4 bases and J shed 0 bases, with 13 bases lying between them. The CDR3 loop spans 16 amino acids. Looked up from germline, CDR1 is SGHTA and CDR2 is FQGNSA. CDR3 loop: CASSSRPGSSYNEQFF. The CDR3 coding sequence is TGTGCCAGCAGCTCTCGGCCGGGTAGCTCCTACAATGAGCAGTTCTTC.

The chain is built from TRBV25-1 and TRBJ2-2; D not resolved. Trimming took off 3 bases at V and 5 bases at J, with 4 bases between the two ends. Germline CDR1 reads MGHDK; CDR2 reads SYGVNS. This CDR3 spans 12 amino acids. CDR3: CASSDRTGELFF. CDR3 sequence (DNA): TGTGCCAGCAGTGATCGTACCGGGGAGCTGTTTTTT.

The CDR3 DNA follows: TGTGCCAGCAGTTACACTTCTCCGGGACTAGCGGCTCAAGAGACCCAGTACTTC. This gives the protein CASSYTSPGLAAQETQYF. This rearrangement joins TRBV6-5 to TRBJ2-5; TRBD2 matches at 11 bases. J gave up 2 bases and V 2 bases, and 10 bases lay outside the gene matches. CDR1 and CDR2 (germline): MNHEY, SVGAGI. CDR3 length equals 18 residues.

The V call is TRBV20-1, the J call TRBJ2-7; D remains unclear. The V gene lost 0 bases and the J gene lost 0 bases, with 12 bases spanning the gap. CDR1 and CDR2 from the germline V gene are DFQATT and SNEGSKA (reference sequence). CDR3 length: 15 amino acids. The CDR3 protein is CSARDVALISYEQYF. In nucleotides, the CDR3 is TGCAGTGCTAGAGATGTGGCCCTTATCTCCTACGAGCAGTACTTC.

The chain links TRBV20-1 to TRBJ2-7; D might be TRBD1 (5 bases). The germline gives CDR1 DFQATT, CDR2 SNEGSKA (reference sequence). Trimming stripped 3 bases from V and 0 bases from J, with 12 bases between. The length of the CDR3 is 14 residues. CDR3 DNA: TGCAGTGCTAGCAAGGACACCCGCTCCTACGAGCAGTACTTC. This gives the protein CSASKDTRSYEQYF.

In this sample, this clonotype turned up a few times. The CDR3 reads CASSYSASYEQYF. CDR3 DNA: TGTGCCAGCAGTTACTCGGCCTCCTACGAGCAGTACTTC. V and J are TRBV6-5 and TRBJ2-7; D unclear. This CDR3 has 13 residues. CDR1 is MNHEY, CDR2 SVGAGI, per germline. The V end was cut by 0 bases, the J end by 0 bases, with 3 bases between.

The chain couples TRBV14 to TRBJ2-3, with TRBD2 identical over 8 bases. This CDR3 contains 15 residues. V trimming: 4 bases; J trimming: 5 bases; junction bases outside the gene matches: 8. Germline V gene data show CDR1 as SGHDN and CDR2 as FVKESK. CDR3 in DNA: TGTGCCAGCAGCCGGACGGGAGGGCCGGGAGATACGCAGTATTTT. This gives the protein CASSRTGGPGDTQYF.

The chain joins TRBV29-1 to TRBJ2-1, with D hard to call. Per germline, CDR1 SQVTM and CDR2 ANQGSEA. V was pared by 8 bases and J by 0 bases, with 11 bases between. This CDR3 has 13 amino acids. The DNA of the CDR3 is TGCAGCTCCACCGGGTCCTCCTACAATGAGCAGTTCTTC. Translation: CSSTGSSYNEQFF.

This clonotype has a handful of counts. The J gene is TRBJ1-4, the V gene TRBV20-1, with D possibly TRBD1 on 5 matching bases. This CDR3 region has 16 residues. V dropped 2 bases and J dropped 7 bases, with 20 bases sitting between them. CDR1 and CDR2 (germline): DFQATT, SNEGSKA (reference sequence). The CDR3 sequence: CSARPRRTLGGEKLFF. DNA of the CDR3: TGCAGTGCTAGACCACGGCGGACACTCGGAGGTGAAAAACTGTTTTTT.

This clonotype turned up a few times. The rearrangement links TRBV4-2 to TRBJ2-3; maybe TRBD1 (6 bases). The length of the CDR3 is 14 residues. The germline V gene encodes CDR1 LGHNA and CDR2 YNFKEQ. V dropped 0 bases and J dropped 5 bases, with 9 bases sitting between them. This chain's CDR3 is CASSQDLGGDTQYF. CDR3 DNA: TGTGCCAGCAGCCAAGATCTAGGGGGAGATACGCAGTATTTT.

V and J are TRBV3-1 and TRBJ2-3; 14 bases fit TRBD2. This CDR3 has 16 residues. V dropped 3 bases and J dropped 4; count of bases not matched to a gene: 3. The germline V gene encodes CDR1 LGHDT and CDR2 YNNKEL (reference sequence). As DNA, the CDR3 is TGTGCCAGCAGCCACGGGACTAGCGGGAGCCCAGATACGCAGTATTTT. Translated: CASSHGTSGSPDTQYF.

This chain joins TRBV5-1 and TRBJ1-1; unclear D gene. The CDR3 contains 13 residues. Germline V CDR1 and CDR2: SGHRS, YFSETQ. V shed 4 bases and J shed 0 bases, with 7 bases lying between them. Here the CDR3 DNA reads TGCGCCAGCAGCGTGGTTGTGAACACTGAAGCTTTCTTT. Amino acids: CASSVVVNTEAFF.

This sequence joins TRBV12-3 or TRBV12-4 and TRBJ2-7, with D uncertain. This CDR3 is built from 14 residues. Trimming stripped 3 bases from V and 4 bases from J, with 13 bases between. The DNA for the CDR3 is TGTGCCAGCAGTTTGACCTTGGAAGTTTACGAGCAGTACTTC. This codes for CASSLTLEVYEQYF.

This chain joins TRBV6-6 and TRBJ2-2; D might be TRBD1 (6 bases). The V and J ends lost 0 bases and 2 bases respectively, with 7 bases between them. Germline CDR1 and CDR2: MNHNY and SVGAGI (reference sequence). The CDR3 contains 15 residues. CDR3 residues: CASSYSTGNTGELFF. Written as DNA, the CDR3 is TGTGCCAGCAGTTACTCGACAGGAAACACCGGGGAGCTGTTTTTT.

This chain joins TRBV5-1 and TRBJ2-5; 7 positions agree with TRBD1. Germline assignment: CDR1 SGHRS and CDR2 YFSETQ. The CDR3 runs 15 residues. With V trimmed by 4 bases and J by 2 bases, 8 bases remained unmatched. The CDR3 nucleotides read TGCGCCAGCAGCGCTCTCGGGACAGTGCAAGAGACCCAGTACTTC. This codes for CASSALGTVQETQYF.

This clonotype has just a few counts. The gene calls are TRBV9 and TRBJ2-5, with D perhaps matching TRBD1 or TRBD2 (5 bases each). This CDR3 comprises 16 residues. Germline V gives CDR1 SGDLS, CDR2 YYNGEE. Between the trimmed V and J ends, which lost 3 bases and 0 bases, there was a span of 15 bases. The CDR3 DNA is TGTGCCAGCAGCGCCGGGGCCACTGGCCACCAAGAGACCCAGTACTTC. This translates into CASSAGATGHQETQYF.

This chain connects TRBV3-1 to TRBJ2-1, with D unclear. Trimming stripped 0 bases from V and 15 bases from J, with 21 bases between. Germline V gene data show CDR1 as LGHDT and CDR2 as YNNKEL (reference sequence). The CDR3 consists of 15 residues. In nucleotides, the CDR3 is TGTGCCAGCAGCCAAGATGGTCCCGGGCGCGGACGCCCGTTCTTC. It yields the protein CASSQDGPGRGRPFF.